The text below deals with one TCR beta chain. No antigen is known for it. Base qualities are missing; no much larger clone stands one base away. The donors were healthy, HIV-negative adults who had no recently reported acute infections or vaccinations. Only Caucasian adults living in Nashville, Tennessee, USA were represented among the donors. Magnetic negative selection was used to enrich CD4+ T cells, after which naive cells were positively selected on CD45RA and the negative fraction became the memory subset. Blood was obtained by leukapheresis, after which PBMCs were separated by Ficoll-Histopaque density gradient centrifugation and cryopreserved in liquid nitrogen vapor phase. Analytical flow cytometry was used to check the purity and quantity of each magnetically sorted T cell population. From each sorted fraction, genomic DNA was isolated and quantified by UV absorbance on a Nanodrop 2000c.

Using the deep immunoSEQ assay, TCR CDR3 regions were amplified from genomic DNA by multiplex PCR. Genomic DNA extracted from each cell subset was distributed evenly over all wells of several immunoSEQ 96-well plates, and each plate served as one replicate. For sorted subsets, 150 to 200 ng genomic DNA, equal to 30,000 to 35,000 T cell genomes, was loaded into each replicate PCR. Purified libraries were measured with a Qubit 3.0 fluorometer, size-checked on a Bioanalyzer 2100, and measured again with the KAPA Library Quantification kit. Every immunoSEQ 96-well plate was sequenced on a dedicated single-read 150-cycle Illumina NextSeq 550 flow cell. The authors' analysis ran thus. Because only junctional sequences without quality scores were contained in the immunoSEQ output, filtering matching that applied to full-length reads could not be performed. Sequences were annotated with PyIR, a Python wrapper for IgBLAST v1.9, using IMGT germline references to assign V/J genes and CDR3. Reads were filtered out if the reads had weak V/J assignments (E-value above 1e-6), no CDR3, stop codons, out-of-frame junctions, or ambiguous translated residues. V3J clonotypes were defined as sequences sharing the same inferred V gene, J gene, and CDR3 amino acid sequence. The percentage overlap between two repertoires was calculated by dividing the number of shared unique clonotypes by the size of the smaller repertoire. Repertoire richness was assessed with RTK rarefaction, the Chao1 estimator, and Recon v2.1 estimates of unobserved clonotypes. Generation probabilities for all TCRbeta clonotypes obtained by the gDNA method from several donors were computed using OLGA. Imported from immuneACCESS, the table was reduced by TCRdb to in-frame sequences with V and J called. These copies leave out some clones; in studies compared against another copy, an unresolved V gene accounts for under half, and the cause of the remainder is not known. V and J calls and clone size come straight from that table; D and trimming were deduced from the DNA. This sample is represented by millions of clones; 85% to 95% of them were singletons. The top ten hold roughly 0.13% of the sample.

The sample belongs to a study of shared clonotypes between healthy human individuals (dated by TCRdb to 2018 to 2021). For context, the study as a whole: The cohort included a few men and a couple of women between 18 and 49 years of age. For each donor, three plates each were used for CD4 naive and CD4 memory, two plates were used for CD8 naive, and one plate was used for CD8 memory. To estimate repertoire size and how much clonotype sharing occurs between individuals, the study deeply sequenced the blood TCR repertoires of roughly 5 healthy adults. To increase sequencing depth and limit assay-specific biases, TCR repertoire library preparation and sequencing were carried out by different laboratories using diverse techniques. Leukapheresis yielded between about 0.94 and 10 billion PBMCs per donor.

Overall study outcomes, separate from this receptor: Incomplete sequencing was indicated by rarefaction of sorted-subset datasets, despite the large sequencing depth. Compared with non-shared clonotypes, clonotypes shared by all four sorted-subset donors had higher generation probabilities. Sampling was limited to blood, and TCR repertoires in tissue likely differ from TCR repertoires in blood. Based on pairwise subsampling, the degree of clonotype sharing among donors was expected to be affected by sequencing depth. Estimated clonotype richness was generally larger for naive than for memory subsets. Because the study included a small number of donors, the genetic and exposure-history diversity represented was limited. Sharing across several donors was observed for roughly 5% of naive CD4, about 3.2% of naive CD8, roughly 2.3% of memory CD4, and roughly 0.4% of memory CD8 clonotypes.

According to the germline V gene (reference sequence), CDR1 reads MNHNY and CDR2 reads SVGAGI. Ends trimmed: V by 5 bases, J by 1 base; bases unmatched to a gene: 4. Including the terminal cysteine and phenylalanine, the CDR3 comprises 14 residues. Only the CDR3 portion is preserved as DNA: 42 bases, with reading frame beginning at the first base. The sample was naive CD4+ T cells sorted from blood. What this sample's cell subset or site label stands for: CD45RA+ positively selected. The TCR was taken from a man between 18 and 35 years old in good health. The receptor chain draws on TRBV6-6 and TRBJ1-1, and TRBD1 aligns with 7 junction nucleotides. The CDR3 sequence is CASSTHRGNTEAFF. The DNA reads as follows: TGTGCCAGCAGTACCCACAGGGGGAACACTGAAGCTTTCTTT.